This T cell receptor beta chain comes out of a study of T cell responses to AZD1222 COVID-19 vaccine. Assay used: immunoSEQ multiplex PCR; TCRdb lists only in-frame clones, some missing. Seen here are around 130,000 clones, around 90% observed once, and the top ten hold about 1.1%. The germline V and J ends were trimmed by 2 bases and 5 bases, with 7 bases remaining between them. CDR1 GTSNPN and CDR2 SVGIG come from the germline V gene (reference sequence). This CDR3 contains 13 residues. Material: peripheral blood, obtained 28 days after the second AZD1222 dose. The sequence came from an adult who received the AZD1222 COVID-19 vaccine. V usage is TRBV30 and J usage is TRBJ1-6; D remains unclear. CDR3 coding DNA: TGTGCCTGGAGTAAAGGGAATAATTCACCCCTCCACTTT. Translated, it gives CAWSKGNNSPLHF.